A selection of T cell receptor beta chains follows, all from one sample in a study of blood T cell repertoires in COVID-19. Using immunoSEQ multiplex PCR, the repertoire was profiled, and TCRdb retains in-frame clones only, with some absent. The sample gives some 150,000 clones, roughly 85% of which show up once; around 3.5% is in the top ten. Material for sequencing was peripheral blood. These receptors came from a man aged 65 to 85 with acute or convalescent COVID-19. Each CDR3 is given with its conserved first and last residue. The order of the fields is CDR3 protein, CDR3 DNA, clone size, D gene, J gene, V gene. D genes are given only for firm matches. Clone size is shown for a subset of rows, as once, few, many or a class of expanded clone.

CASSLGTGGLEQYF | TGTGCCAGCAGCTTAGGGACAGGGGGCCTCGAGCAGTACTTC | NA | TRBD1 | TRBJ2-7 | TRBV11-2
CASSLDSGRAGETQYF | TGTGCCAGCAGCTTAGATAGCGGGAGGGCGGGGGAGACCCAGTACTTC | NA | TRBD2 | TRBJ2-5 | TRBV11-2
CASSLTQAPDTQYF | TGTGCCAGCAGCTTAACCCAGGCCCCAGATACGCAGTATTTT | few | NA | TRBJ2-3 | TRBV7-3
CASSLGPGVGQSGYTF | TGTGCCAGCAGCTTAGGACCGGGGGTCGGGCAGTCAGGCTACACCTTC | NA | NA | TRBJ1-2 | TRBV7-6
CAWGWGTGFYGYTF | TGTGCCTGGGGGTGGGGGACAGGGTTTTATGGCTACACCTTC | NA | TRBD1 | TRBJ1-2 | TRBV30
CASSFGVKNEQYF | TGCGCCAGCAGCTTCGGTGTGAAGAACGAGCAGTACTTC | few | NA | TRBJ2-7 | TRBV5-1
CASSLLRGHYGYTF | TGTGCCAGCAGCTTGCTCAGGGGTCACTATGGCTACACCTTC | NA | NA | TRBJ1-2 | TRBV5-8
CAISGVGGTDTQYF | TGTGCCATCAGCGGAGTGGGGGGTACAGATACGCAGTATTTT | NA | NA | TRBJ2-3 | TRBV10-3
CASSFRFTATNEKLFF | TGCGCCAGCAGCTTCCGATTCACTGCAACTAATGAAAAACTGTTTTTT | NA | NA | TRBJ1-4 | TRBV5-1
CASSVDRNTGELFF | TGTGCCAGCAGTGTGGACAGGAACACCGGGGAGCTGTTTTTT | NA | NA | TRBJ2-2 | TRBV6-4
CASSAGTSGFLTDTQYF | TGCGCCAGCAGTGCCGGGACTAGCGGTTTTCTCACAGATACGCAGTATTTT | NA | TRBD2 | TRBJ2-3 | TRBV5-1
CAWSVASYLLRSSGNTIYF | TGTGCCTGGAGTGTAGCGTCCTACCTCTTACGGAGCTCTGGAAACACCATATATTTT | NA | NA | TRBJ1-3 | TRBV30
CASSLPGQGSNEQFF | TGTGCCAGCAGTTTACCGGGACAGGGGAGCAATGAGCAGTTCTTC | NA | TRBD1 | TRBJ2-1 | TRBV28
CASSRAGGGSQNNEQFF | TGTGCCAGCAGCCGCGCGGGAGGCGGGAGTCAGAACAATGAGCAGTTCTTC | NA | TRBD2 | TRBJ2-1 | TRBV7-2
CASGLPSTDTQYF | TGTGCCAGCGGGCTCCCTAGCACAGATACGCAGTATTTT | NA | NA | TRBJ2-3 | TRBV28
CASSLKTGEDTGELFF | TGCGCCAGCAGCTTGAAAACGGGAGAAGACACCGGGGAGCTGTTTTTT | NA | NA | TRBJ2-2 | TRBV5-1
CASSLTGSPTGELFF | TGCGCCAGCAGCCTTACCGGGAGCCCGACCGGGGAGCTGTTTTTT | NA | NA | TRBJ2-2 | TRBV4-1
CASTCPTGTSVNGESYNEQFF | TGTGCCAGCACCTGTCCGACCGGGACTAGCGTAAACGGGGAGTCCTACAATGAGCAGTTCTTC | NA | TRBD2 | TRBJ2-1 | TRBV27
CASSQDVVAGGVGEQFF | TGTGCCAGCAGCCAAGATGTGGTAGCGGGAGGCGTAGGGGAGCAGTTCTTC | NA | TRBD2 | TRBJ2-1 | TRBV3-1/TRBV3-2